Described below is a single T cell receptor (beta chain) sequence and its context. Its antigen is undetermined. The assay was immunoSEQ multiplex PCR, and TCRdb's table has in-frame clones only and misses some. Here the sample spans approximately 150,000 clones, about 92% being singletons. The sample comes from a study of T cell responses to AZD1222 COVID-19 vaccine. General study points: Nearly half of the spike-specific TCRs reportedly recognize variant regions that carry no mutations.

V lost 0 bases, J lost 2 bases, and 18 bases lay in between. The length of the CDR3 is 17 residues. CDR1 is SGDLS and CDR2 is YYNGEE in the germline V gene. The origin of this receptor is an adult who had recovered from COVID-19. Specimen: peripheral blood, collected after recovery from COVID-19. The genes are TRBV9 and TRBJ2-7, with a possible D match to TRBD1 (6 bases). CDR3 sequence: CASSVAGSTGNPYEQYF. The CDR3 DNA reads TGTGCCAGCAGCGTAGCTGGAAGTACAGGGAATCCCTACGAGCAGTACTTC.